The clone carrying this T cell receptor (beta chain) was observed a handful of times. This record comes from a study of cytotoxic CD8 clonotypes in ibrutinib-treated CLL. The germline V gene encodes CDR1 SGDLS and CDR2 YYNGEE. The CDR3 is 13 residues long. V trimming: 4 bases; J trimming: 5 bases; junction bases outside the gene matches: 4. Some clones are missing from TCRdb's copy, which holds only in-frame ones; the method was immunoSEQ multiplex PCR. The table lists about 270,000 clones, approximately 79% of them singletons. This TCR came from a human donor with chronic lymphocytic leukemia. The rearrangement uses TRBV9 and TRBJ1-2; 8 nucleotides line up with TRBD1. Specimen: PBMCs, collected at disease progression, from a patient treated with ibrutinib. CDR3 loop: CASSPRQGYGYTF. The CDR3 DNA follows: TGTGCCAGCAGCCCCCGACAGGGGTATGGCTACACCTTC.